Following are 9 T cell receptor beta chains from one sample sequenced in a study of cytomegalovirus exposure and HLA in healthy donors. PCR amplification relied on 60 Vbeta primers (plus 13 Jbeta primers). Measured with immunoSEQ multiplex PCR; TCRdb has only the in-frame clones, and not every one. Of 95,000 to 150,000 clones in the sample, 81% were seen once. The sequencing input was PBMCs. The receptors stem from a woman aged 40 to 55 in good health and CMV-seronegative.

The chain has TRBV5-1 and TRBJ1-2; the match to TRBD1 covers 10 bases. CDR1 is SGHRS and CDR2 is YFSETQ in the germline V gene. The CDR3 covers 22 residues. J was trimmed by 0 bases and V by 1 base; bases with no gene match: 21. The DNA for the CDR3 is TGCGCCAGCAGCTTGTTCGTGACAGGGGGCCCTCCGAGTAGGGGTTCTAACTATGGCTACACCTTC. Protein sequence: CASSLFVTGGPPSRGSNYGYTF.

This clone has just a few counts. The V and J genes are TRBV4-1 and TRBJ2-1; D is possibly TRBD2 (6 bases). Germline CDR1 is MGHRA and CDR2 is YSYEKL. This CDR3 region has 16 residues. V was pared by 1 base and J by 1 base, with 11 bases between. The CDR3 here is CASSQAQRVSYNEQFF. In nucleotides, the CDR3 is TGCGCCAGCAGCCAAGCCCAGCGGGTATCCTACAATGAGCAGTTCTTC.

This chain joins TRBV6-5 and TRBJ2-5; 8 bases match TRBD2. Germline V gives CDR1 MNHEY, CDR2 SVGAGI. This CDR3 has 16 amino acids. The V gene end was trimmed by 2 bases and the J gene end by 0 bases; junction bases not matched to a gene: 5. In DNA form, the CDR3 reads TGTGCCAGCAGTTACGGGATAGCGGGGTACCAAGAGACCCAGTACTTC. It is translated as CASSYGIAGYQETQYF.

This chain joins TRBV11-2 and TRBJ2-7, with 9 bases matching TRBD1. The trim removed 5 bases at V and 5 bases at J, leaving 7 bases unmatched. From germline, CDR1 is SGHAT and CDR2 FQNNGV. The CDR3 sequence is 14 residues long. CDR3 protein: CASSPGTGFHEQYF. The CDR3 region has the DNA TGTGCCAGCAGCCCAGGGACAGGGTTTCACGAGCAGTACTTC. The full variable domain, its missing parts supplied by reference TRBV11-2 and TRBJ2-7, is EAGVAQSPRYKIIEKRQSVAFWCNPISGHATLYWYQQILGQGPKLLIQFQNNGVVDDSQLPKDRFSAERLKGVDSTLKIQPAKLEDSAVYLCASSPGTGFHEQYFGPGTRLTVT.

Notes on this clone: At one end, the junction sequence differs from germline, possibly due to a read error. This sequence joins TRBV2 and TRBJ2-1, with 14 bases fitting TRBD2. CDR1 SNHLY and CDR2 FYNNEI come from the germline V gene. This CDR3 comprises 15 residues. Here the CDR3 reads CAGRGLAGARNEQFF. In nucleotides, the CDR3 is TGTGCCGGCAGGGGACTAGCGGGAGCAAGGAATGAGCAGTTCTTC. Drawing the rest from reference TRBV2 and TRBJ2-1, the complete variable domain is EPEVTQTPSHQVTQMGQEVILRCVPISNHLYFYWYRQILGQKVEFLVSFYNNEISEKSEIFDDQFSVERPDGSNFTLKIRSTKLEDSAMYFCAGRGLAGARNEQFFGPGTRLTVL.

The chain links TRBV11-2 to TRBJ2-5; TRBD2 matches at 7 bases. The CDR3 covers 16 residues. The ends lost 5 bases at V and 5 bases at J; junction bases unmatched: 14. In germline, CDR1 is SGHAT, CDR2 FQNNGV. DNA for the CDR3: TGTGCCAGCAGCCTCACGGTGGGGCGGGGGAGGGAGACCCAGTACTTC. Its protein product is CASSLTVGRGRETQYF.

The rearrangement uses TRBV27 and TRBJ2-5, with 10 bases matching TRBD1. The CDR3 covers 16 residues. Germline CDR1 reads MNHEY; CDR2 reads SMNVEV (reference sequence). Unmatched junction bases numbered 9, after V lost 3 bases and J lost 5 bases. The CDR3 is CASSFLGTGVVETQYF. In DNA form, the CDR3 reads TGTGCCAGCAGTTTCCTGGGGACAGGGGTAGTGGAGACCCAGTACTTC.

This clone was found a few times. CDR3 DNA: TGTGCCAGCAGTGAATTGGCGTTGGGGAGCGATCAGCCCCAGCATTTT. Translation: CASSELALGSDQPQHF. The V gene is TRBV6-1, the J gene TRBJ1-5; D is undetermined. The germline CDR1 and CDR2 sequences are MNHNS and SASEGT. The CDR3 covers 16 residues. V lost 2 bases to trimming and J lost 5 bases, with 16 bases between them.

The chain links TRBV7-9 to TRBJ2-7; 7 bases align to TRBD2. V trimming: 5 bases; J trimming: 3 bases; junction bases outside the gene matches: 13. The CDR3 totals 16 residues. Per germline, CDR1 SEHNR and CDR2 FQNEAQ (reference sequence). The CDR3 DNA follows: TGTGCCAGCAGCCACTTTCTGGCGGGAGCAGGCTACGAGCAGTACTTC. This gives the protein CASSHFLAGAGYEQYF.